Below, 5 T cell receptor beta chains from the same sample are listed, as sequenced in a study of blood T cells in healthy people across ages. The use of a sample-barcoded 5' primer and a J-beta primer mix characterized a second PCR of roughly 7 to 12 cycles. TCRdb redid the calling of the 5' RACE reads with MiXCR, one entry per CDR3 protein. The data contain under 2,000,000 distinct CDR3 sequences, around half of them singletons. Sequenced: blood. Source of these receptors: a middle-aged woman in good health.

The rearrangement joins TRBV7-2 to TRBJ2-1; D gene uncertain. Germline CDR1 is SGHTA and CDR2 is FQGNSA. The CDR3 has 15 amino acids. Trimming left V 3 bases short and J 2 bases short, with 11 bases between. The CDR3 protein is CASSFGVRPYNEQFF. CDR3 nucleotides: TGTGCCAGCAGCTTCGGAGTTCGTCCCTACAATGAGCAGTTCTTC.

Worth noting for this clonotype: One end of the junction does not line up with germline, which may come from a read error. The genes are TRBV12-3 or TRBV12-4 and TRBJ2-3; 7 bases match TRBD1. The CDR3 loop spans 20 amino acids. The CDR3 bases are TGTGCCGGCAGTTTAGTAGGTGAGGGACAGATGTTTTTTTACACAGATACGCAGTATTTT. Residues: CAGSLVGEGQMFFYTDTQYF.

This clonotype was seen a few times. This sequence joins TRBV7-2 and TRBJ1-2; 9 nucleotides line up with TRBD1. V gave up 1 base and J gave up 3 bases; unmatched junction bases: 9. Per the germline V gene, CDR1 is SGHTA and CDR2 is FQGNSA. This CDR3 spans 17 amino acids. The CDR3 reads CASSLGGTGNNHYGYTF. DNA for the CDR3: TGTGCCAGCAGCTTAGGGGGGACAGGGAATAATCACTATGGCTACACCTTC.

This clonotype turned up a few times. This chain connects TRBV5-1 to TRBJ1-2, with 7 bases matching TRBD1. Trimming cost V 4 bases and J 4 bases; bases outside gene matches: 10. Germline V CDR1 and CDR2: SGHRS, YFSETQ. The CDR3 extends over 15 amino acids. The CDR3 DNA sequence: TGCGCCAGCAGCAACCGGACAGGCGGAGGCTATGGCTACACCTTC. Its translation is CASSNRTGGGYGYTF.

The J gene is TRBJ2-3, the V gene TRBV29-1; D gene uncertain. Germline V lookup: CDR1 SQVTM, CDR2 ANQGSEA. With 7 bases removed from V and 2 bases from J, the gap between germline ends came to 16 bases. This CDR3 is built from 14 residues. The CDR3 DNA sequence: TGCAGCGCACAAGCTAGACTCACCACAGATACGCAGTATTTT. This encodes CSAQARLTTDTQYF.